This T cell receptor beta chain was identified in a study of blood T cell repertoires in COVID-19. Background on the study: In each case, the material was cDNA or gDNA derived from T cells, B-cell-depleted T cells, or PBMCs.

Per germline, CDR1 MRHNA and CDR2 SNTAGT. This CDR3 has 12 amino acids. V was clipped by 7 bases and J by 6 bases, with 10 bases between them. Self-reported history from a screening survey and questionnaire set each donor's cohort. Either two negative PCRs, clearance, or symptom resolution qualified Cohort 3 donors as recovered. Original processing methods: Reference gene primer amplification gave nucleated cell count estimates. The data were produced by immunoSEQ multiplex PCR, yet TCRdb's version contains in-frame clones alone and is incomplete. That table supplies the V and J calls and clone size; D and trimming were determined from the DNA. This sample has fewer than 300,000 clones, with 80% to 95% found just once.

This receptor was obtained from a woman younger than 45 who had recovered from COVID-19. The chain links TRBV6-4 to TRBJ2-1; D gene uncertain. The sequenced material came from PBMCs or T cells enriched from blood (not recorded which). The CDR3 protein is CASTPCPNEQFF. CDR3 bases: TGTGCCAGCACCCCTTGTCCCAATGAGCAGTTCTTC.